This T cell receptor (beta chain) emerged from a study of cytomegalovirus exposure and HLA in healthy donors. Study-wide points: A previous analysis found most TCR beta V segments productive roughly 87% or roughly 30% of the time. The only immune exposure information that was available was CMV serostatus.

The CDR3 contains 12 residues. Per germline, CDR1 SGDLS and CDR2 YYNGEE. The J segment lost 9 bases and the V segment lost 3 bases, leaving 4 bases of the junction unmatched. Each donor was nominally healthy when sampled (though unrecorded immune exposures were likely). The PCR used 60 Vbeta and 13 Jbeta primers. Measured with immunoSEQ multiplex PCR; TCRdb has only the in-frame clones, and not every one. The table has 100,000 to 150,000 clones, just under 80% seen once; the top ten hold about 1.8%. Turning to this clone: Its antigen is as yet unknown.

The sequence was collected from a woman in her thirties or forties in good health and CMV-seronegative. Specimen: PBMCs. This chain links TRBV9 with TRBJ2-5; 8 bases fit TRBD2. The CDR3 sequence: CASSAREGSQYF. As DNA, the CDR3 is TGTGCCAGCAGCGCTCGGGAGGGGTCCCAGTACTTC.